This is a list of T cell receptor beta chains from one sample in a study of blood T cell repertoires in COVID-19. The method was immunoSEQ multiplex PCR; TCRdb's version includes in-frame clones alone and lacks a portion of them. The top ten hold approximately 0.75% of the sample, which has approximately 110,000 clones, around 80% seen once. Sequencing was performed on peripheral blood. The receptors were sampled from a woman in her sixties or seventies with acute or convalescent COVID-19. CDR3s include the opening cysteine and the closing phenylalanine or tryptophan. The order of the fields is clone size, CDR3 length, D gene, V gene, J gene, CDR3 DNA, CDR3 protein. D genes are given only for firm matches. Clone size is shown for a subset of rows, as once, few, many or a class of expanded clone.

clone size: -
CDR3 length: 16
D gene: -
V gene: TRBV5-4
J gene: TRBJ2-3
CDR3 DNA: TGTGCCAGCAGCTTGGGACTAGTCAGCCGCACAGATACGCAGTATTTT
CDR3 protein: CASSLGLVSRTDTQYF

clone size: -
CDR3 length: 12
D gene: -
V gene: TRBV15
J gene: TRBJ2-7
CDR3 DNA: TGTGCCACCAGCAGAGCAGGGCGCGAGCAGTACTTC
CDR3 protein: CATSRAGREQYF

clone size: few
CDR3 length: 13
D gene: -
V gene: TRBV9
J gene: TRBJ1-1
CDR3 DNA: TGTGCCAGCAGCGTAGCGGGGAACACTGAAGCTTTCTTT
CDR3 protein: CASSVAGNTEAFF

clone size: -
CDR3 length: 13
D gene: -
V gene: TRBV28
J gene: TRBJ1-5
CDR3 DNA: TGTGCCAGCAGTCCCCCCAATAATCAGCCCCAGCATTTT
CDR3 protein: CASSPPNNQPQHF

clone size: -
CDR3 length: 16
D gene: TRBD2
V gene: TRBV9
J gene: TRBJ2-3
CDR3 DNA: TGTGCCAGCAGTTTGACTAGCGGGCACCTCACAGATACGCAGTATTTT
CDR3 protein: CASSLTSGHLTDTQYF

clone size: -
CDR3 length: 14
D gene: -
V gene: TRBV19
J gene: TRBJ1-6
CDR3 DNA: TGTGCCAGTAGTTTCTTGACAGAAAATTCACCCCTCCACTTT
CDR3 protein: CASSFLTENSPLHF

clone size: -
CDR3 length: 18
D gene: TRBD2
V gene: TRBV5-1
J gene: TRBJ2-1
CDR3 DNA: TGCGCCAGCAGCTGGGGACTAGCGGCCTATGGCTCCTACAATGAGCAGTTCTTC
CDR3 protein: CASSWGLAAYGSYNEQFF

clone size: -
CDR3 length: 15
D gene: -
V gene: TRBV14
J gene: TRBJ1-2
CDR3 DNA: TGTGCCAGCAGCCAAGCAACGGGGGATACCTATGGCTACACCTTC
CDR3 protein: CASSQATGDTYGYTF

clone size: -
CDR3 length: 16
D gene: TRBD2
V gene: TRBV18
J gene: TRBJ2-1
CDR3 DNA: TGTGCCAGCTCACCACCGGGACTAGCTGGGGGCAATGAGCAGTTCTTC
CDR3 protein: CASSPPGLAGGNEQFF

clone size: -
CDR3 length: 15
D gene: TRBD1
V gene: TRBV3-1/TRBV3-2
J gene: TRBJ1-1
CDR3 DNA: TGTGCCAGCAGCCCCTGGGACAGGAAGAACACTGAAGCTTTCTTT
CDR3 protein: CASSPWDRKNTEAFF

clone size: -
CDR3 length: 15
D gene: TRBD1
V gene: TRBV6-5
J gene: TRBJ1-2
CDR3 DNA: TGTGCCAGCATGAGCCGGCCAGGGGGTGCCTATGGCTACACCTTC
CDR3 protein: CASMSRPGGAYGYTF

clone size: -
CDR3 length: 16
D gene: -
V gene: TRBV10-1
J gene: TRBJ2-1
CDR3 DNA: TGCGCCAGCAGTGATACGGGAAAGAGCTCCTACAATGAGCAGTTCTTC
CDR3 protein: CASSDTGKSSYNEQFF

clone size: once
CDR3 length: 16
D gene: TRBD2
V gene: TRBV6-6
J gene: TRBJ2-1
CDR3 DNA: TGTGCCAGCAGCGATTTTAGCGGGAGGTCCTACAATGAGCAGTTCTTC
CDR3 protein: CASSDFSGRSYNEQFF

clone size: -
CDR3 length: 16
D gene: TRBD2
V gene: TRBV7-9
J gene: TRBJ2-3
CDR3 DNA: TGTGCCAGCAGCCTAGGGACTAGCGGGAGCACAGATACGCAGTATTTT
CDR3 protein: CASSLGTSGSTDTQYF

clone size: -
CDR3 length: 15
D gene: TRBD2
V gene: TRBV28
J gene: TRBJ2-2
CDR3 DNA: TGTGCCAGCATGGTAGCGGGAGTAGGGGTCGGGGAGCTGTTTTTT
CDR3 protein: CASMVAGVGVGELFF

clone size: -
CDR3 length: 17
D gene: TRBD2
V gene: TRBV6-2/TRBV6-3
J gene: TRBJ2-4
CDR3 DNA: TGTGCCAGCAGTTACTCGATCCTAGCGGGAGGAGGGGACATTCAGTACTTC
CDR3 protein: CASSYSILAGGGDIQYF

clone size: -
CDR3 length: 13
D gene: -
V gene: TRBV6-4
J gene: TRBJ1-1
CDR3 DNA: TGTGCCAGCAGTGTTGGAGAGGACACTGAAGCTTTCTTT
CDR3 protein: CASSVGEDTEAFF

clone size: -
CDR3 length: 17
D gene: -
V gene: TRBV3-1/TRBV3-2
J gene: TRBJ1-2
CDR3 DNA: TGTGCCAGCAGCCCCCTAGGTCGGGCCTCGGGGAACTATGGCTACACCTTC
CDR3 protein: CASSPLGRASGNYGYTF

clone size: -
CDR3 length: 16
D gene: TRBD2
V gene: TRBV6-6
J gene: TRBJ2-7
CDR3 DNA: TGTGCCAGCAGCCGGGGACTAGCGGGGGTCGTCTACGAGCAGTACTTC
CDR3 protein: CASSRGLAGVVYEQYF

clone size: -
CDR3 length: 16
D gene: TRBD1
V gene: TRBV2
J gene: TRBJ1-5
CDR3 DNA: TGTGCCAGCAGTACCCCGGGCAGGGGGCTCGGTCAGCCCCAGCATTTT
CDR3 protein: CASSTPGRGLGQPQHF

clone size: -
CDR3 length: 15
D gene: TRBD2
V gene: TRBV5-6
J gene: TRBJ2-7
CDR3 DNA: TGTGCCAGCAGCTTTTCAGCGGGGGGCTCCTACGAGCAGTACTTC
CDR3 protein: CASSFSAGGSYEQYF

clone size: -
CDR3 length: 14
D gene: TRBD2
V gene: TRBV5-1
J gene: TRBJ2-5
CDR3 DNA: TGCGCCAGCACCCCGGGCGGGGGGGAAGAGACCCAGTACTTC
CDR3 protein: CASTPGGGEETQYF

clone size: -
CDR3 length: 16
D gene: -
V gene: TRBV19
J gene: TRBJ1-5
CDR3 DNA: TGTGCCAGTAGTCCCCTTGGCGGGGGAGGAAATCAGCCCCAGCATTTT
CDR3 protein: CASSPLGGGGNQPQHF

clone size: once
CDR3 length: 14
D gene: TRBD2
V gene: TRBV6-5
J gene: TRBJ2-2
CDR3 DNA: TGTGCCACCCGCGGGAGGGCCGGGACCGGGGAGCTGTTTTTT
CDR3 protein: CATRGRAGTGELFF

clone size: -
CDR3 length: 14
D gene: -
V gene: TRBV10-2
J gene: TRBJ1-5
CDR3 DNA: TGCGCCAGCAGTGAGTCGTCCCTTAATCAGCCCCAGCATTTT
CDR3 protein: CASSESSLNQPQHF

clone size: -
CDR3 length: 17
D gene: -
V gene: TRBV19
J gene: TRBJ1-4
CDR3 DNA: TGTGCCAGTAGTCCACGACGGGGAGTAGGAGCTAATGAAAAACTGTTTTTT
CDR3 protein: CASSPRRGVGANEKLFF

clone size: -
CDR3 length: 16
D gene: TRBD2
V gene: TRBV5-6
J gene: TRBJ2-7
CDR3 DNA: TGTGCCAGCAGCATAGCCCAGGGACTAGCGGGATTGGAGCAGTACTTC
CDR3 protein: CASSIAQGLAGLEQYF

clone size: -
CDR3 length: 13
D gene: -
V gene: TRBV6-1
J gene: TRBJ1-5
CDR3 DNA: TGTGCCAGCAGTGACCCGGGCAATCAGCCCCAGCATTTT
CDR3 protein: CASSDPGNQPQHF

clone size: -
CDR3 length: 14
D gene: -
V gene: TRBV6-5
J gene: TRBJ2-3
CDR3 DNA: TGTGCCAGCAGGGCGGGGGCGTACACAGATACGCAGTATTTT
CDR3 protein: CASRAGAYTDTQYF

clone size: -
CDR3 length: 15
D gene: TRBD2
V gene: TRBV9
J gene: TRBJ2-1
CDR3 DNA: TGTGCCAGCAGCACAACTAGCGGGGGGTACAATGAGCAGTTCTTC
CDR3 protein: CASSTTSGGYNEQFF

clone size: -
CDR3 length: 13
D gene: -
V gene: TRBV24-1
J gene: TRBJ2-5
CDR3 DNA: TGTGCCACCAGTGACCAGGCTATGCAGACCCAGTACTTC
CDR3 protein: CATSDQAMQTQYF

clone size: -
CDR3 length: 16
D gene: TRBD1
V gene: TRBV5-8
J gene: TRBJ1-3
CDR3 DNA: TGTGCCAGCAGCTTGGGGACAGGGCCCCTCCGAAACACCATATATTTT
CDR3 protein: CASSLGTGPLRNTIYF

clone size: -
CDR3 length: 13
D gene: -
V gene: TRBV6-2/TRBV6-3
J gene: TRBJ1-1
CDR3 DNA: TGTGCCAGCAGTCCCCTAAGGAACACTGAAGCTTTCTTT
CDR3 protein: CASSPLRNTEAFF

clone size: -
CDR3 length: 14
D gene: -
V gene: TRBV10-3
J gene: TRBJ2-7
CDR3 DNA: TGTGCCATCATGGCGGGGTCGGTCTCCTACGAGCAGTACTTC
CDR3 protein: CAIMAGSVSYEQYF

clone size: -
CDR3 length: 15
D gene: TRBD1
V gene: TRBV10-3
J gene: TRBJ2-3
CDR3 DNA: TGTGCCATCAGTAGGACAGGGGGTGACACAGATACGCAGTATTTT
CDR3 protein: CAISRTGGDTDTQYF

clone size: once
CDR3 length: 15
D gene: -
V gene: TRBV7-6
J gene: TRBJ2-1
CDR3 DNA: TGCGCCAGCAGCCTTGACCACAGCTCCTACAATGAGCAGTTCTTC
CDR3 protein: CASSLDHSSYNEQFF

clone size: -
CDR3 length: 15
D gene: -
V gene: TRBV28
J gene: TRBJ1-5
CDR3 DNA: TGTGCCAGCAGCTCACAGGGTAGGAGCAATCAGCCCCAGCATTTT
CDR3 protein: CASSSQGRSNQPQHF

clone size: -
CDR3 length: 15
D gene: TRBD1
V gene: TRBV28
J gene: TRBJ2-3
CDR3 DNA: TGTGCCAGCAGTTTCGGCAGGGGGCACTCAGATACGCAGTATTTT
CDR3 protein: CASSFGRGHSDTQYF

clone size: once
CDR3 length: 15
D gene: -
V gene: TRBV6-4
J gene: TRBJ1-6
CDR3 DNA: TGTGCCAGCAGTGACTCCTTCTCCTATAATTCACCCCTCCACTTT
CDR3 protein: CASSDSFSYNSPLHF

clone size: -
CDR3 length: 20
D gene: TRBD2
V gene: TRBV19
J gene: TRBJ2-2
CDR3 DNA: TGTGCCAGTAGTATAAAGGGAGGACTAGCGGGAGGGCCGGGCACCGGGGAGCTGTTTTTT
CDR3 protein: CASSIKGGLAGGPGTGELFF

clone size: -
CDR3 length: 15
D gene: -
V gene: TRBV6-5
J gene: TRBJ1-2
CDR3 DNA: TGTGCCAGCAGTTACTCGCAGGCGCCGAACTATGGCTACACCTTC
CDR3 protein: CASSYSQAPNYGYTF

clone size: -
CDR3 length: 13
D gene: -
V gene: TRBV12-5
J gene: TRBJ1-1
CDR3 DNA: TGTGCTAGTCTACTAGGTCCGAACACTGAAGCTTTCTTT
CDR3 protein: CASLLGPNTEAFF

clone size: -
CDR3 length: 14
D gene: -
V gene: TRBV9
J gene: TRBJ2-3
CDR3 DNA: TGTGCCAGCAGCCAGGGTCCTAGCACAGATACGCAGTATTTT
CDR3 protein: CASSQGPSTDTQYF

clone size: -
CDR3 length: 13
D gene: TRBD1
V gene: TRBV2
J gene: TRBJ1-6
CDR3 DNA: TGTGCCAGCAGTGGACAGGGGAGGTCACCCCTCCACTTT
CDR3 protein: CASSGQGRSPLHF

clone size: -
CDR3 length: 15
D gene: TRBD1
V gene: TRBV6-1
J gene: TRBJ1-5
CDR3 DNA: TGTGCCAGCAGTGAAGAAGGACAGGAGAGTCAGCCCCAGCATTTT
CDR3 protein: CASSEEGQESQPQHF

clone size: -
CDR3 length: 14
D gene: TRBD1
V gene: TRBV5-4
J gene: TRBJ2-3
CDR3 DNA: TGTGCCAGCGCTCAGGACAGGGGCTCAGATACGCAGTATTTT
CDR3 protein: CASAQDRGSDTQYF

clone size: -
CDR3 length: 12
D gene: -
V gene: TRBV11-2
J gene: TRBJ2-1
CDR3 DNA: TGTGCCAGCAGCCCAGGGGGGTATGAGCAGTTCTTC
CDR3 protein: CASSPGGYEQFF

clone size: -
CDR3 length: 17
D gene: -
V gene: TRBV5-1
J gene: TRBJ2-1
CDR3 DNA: TGCGCCAGCAGCCAGGCCCAGGGGTTAAGCTCCTACAATGAGCAGTTCTTC
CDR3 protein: CASSQAQGLSSYNEQFF

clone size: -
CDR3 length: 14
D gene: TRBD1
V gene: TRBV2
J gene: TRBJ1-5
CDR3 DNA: TGTGCCAGCAGCCGCGGGACAGTCAATCAGCCCCAGCATTTT
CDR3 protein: CASSRGTVNQPQHF

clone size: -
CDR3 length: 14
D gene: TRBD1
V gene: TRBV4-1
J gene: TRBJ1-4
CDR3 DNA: TGCGCCAGCAGCCAGGGACAGGTAAATGAAAAACTGTTTTTT
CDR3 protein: CASSQGQVNEKLFF

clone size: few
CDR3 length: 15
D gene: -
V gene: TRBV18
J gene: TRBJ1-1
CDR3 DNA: TGTGCCAGCTCACCCGCCCCACAGGTGAACACTGAAGCTTTCTTT
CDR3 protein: CASSPAPQVNTEAFF

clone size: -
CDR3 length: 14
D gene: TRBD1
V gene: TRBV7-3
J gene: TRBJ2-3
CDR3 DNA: TGTGCCAGCAGCTCCGGACAGGGGCAAAATACGCAGTATTTT
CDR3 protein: CASSSGQGQNTQYF

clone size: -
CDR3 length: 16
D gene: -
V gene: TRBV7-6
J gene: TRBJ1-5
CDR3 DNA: TGTGCCAGCAGCTTAAAGGCAGGGATGGGCAATCAGCCCCAGCATTTT
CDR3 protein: CASSLKAGMGNQPQHF

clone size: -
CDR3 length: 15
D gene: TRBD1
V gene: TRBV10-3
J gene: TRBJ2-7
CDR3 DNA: TGTGCCATCAGGGCCGGGACAGGGAGCTCCTACGAGCAGTACTTC
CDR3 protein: CAIRAGTGSSYEQYF

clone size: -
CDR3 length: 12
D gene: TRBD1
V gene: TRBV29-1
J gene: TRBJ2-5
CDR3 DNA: TGCAGCGTCGCGACAGGGCAAGAGACCCAGTACTTC
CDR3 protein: CSVATGQETQYF